This T cell receptor beta chain was identified during a study of chemoradiotherapy in HPV16-positive cancers. Study-level results: For HPV16-positive patients, expanding HPV-responsive T cells associated with longer recurrence-free survival.

The repertoire was sequenced with immunoSEQ multiplex PCR; TCRdb's copy has only in-frame clones and lacks some. The table records under 800 clones, about nine tenths of them present only once. In its sample, this clone was seen once. As yet, its antigen is unknown. This sample comprised tumor tissue, obtained from a patient who underwent chemoradiotherapy. The source is a human donor with HPV-associated anogenital cancer.

CDR3 in amino acids: CASSIDLGGRGTGELFF. The DNA of the CDR3 is TGTGCCAGTAGTATAGATCTGGGGGGCAGAGGCACCGGGGAGCTGTTTTTT. The gene calls are TRBV19 and TRBJ2-2; D is tentatively TRBD1 or TRBD2 (6 bases each). CDR3 length equals 17 residues. Trimming stripped 0 bases from V and 4 bases from J, with 15 bases between. The germline CDR1 and CDR2 sequences are LNHDA and SQIVND (reference sequence). Looking up the rest from reference TRBV19 and TRBJ2-2 gives the full variable domain: DGGITQSPKYLFRKEGQNVTLSCEQNLNHDAMYWYRQDPGQGLRLIYYSQIVNDFQKGDIAEGYSVSREKKESFPLTVTSAQKNPTAFYLCASSIDLGGRGTGELFFGEGSRLTVL.